This T cell receptor beta chain comes out of a study of shared clonotypes between healthy human individuals. This clone was recorded at least ten times. The antigen is undetermined. The CDR3 sequence is 16 residues long. In germline, CDR1 is SGHNT, CDR2 YENEEA. V gave up 2 bases and J gave up 6 bases; unmatched junction bases: 3. Among the unsorted PBMC samples, replicate PCRs used about 300 ng DNA, approximately 30,000 T cell genomes. Sequencing was performed with immunoSEQ multiplex PCR; in TCRdb, only in-frame clones are kept and a portion is missing. This table holds about 500,000 clones, more than 70% found once. The study, taken as a whole, reports: Apart from blood, nothing was sampled; tissue repertoires likely differ.

This chain connects TRBV11-3 to TRBJ2-1; 14 positions match TRBD2. The sequence was obtained from a woman between 40 and 50 years old in good health. Some clones in this sample may be carry-over from other donors' samples. The material sequenced was PBMCs. In DNA, the CDR3 is TGTGCCAGCAGCTTAAAGGGACTAGCGGGAGTCAATGAGCAGTTCTTC. Its protein product is CASSLKGLAGVNEQFF.